This T cell receptor (beta chain) comes out of a study of regulatory T cells in long-lasting Graves disease. Study in general: Persistent cases were those of Graves' disease that involved over 5 years of antithyroid drugs with positive TSH receptor antibodies.

In this sample, this clonotype turned up a few times. Antigen: not known. The time point here: persistent/refractory GD, antithyroid drugs over 5 years with positive TRAb. PBMCs were the source of the RNA used for TCR sequencing. The study's findings and limits: Among persistent patients, a larger number of public clonotypes were shared (over 2,500) than among newly diagnosed patients (roughly 970). TCR diversity was lower in persistent than newly diagnosed Graves' disease.

Investigators prepared the TCR beta libraries by applying iRepertoire HTBI primers and Arm-PCR of CDR3 regions. TCRdb used MiXCR to reprocess the multiplex PCR reads, holding one entry per CDR3 protein. This table has about 400,000 distinct CDR3 sequences, less than 25% appearing once. Here the sequenced sample was peripheral blood mononuclear cells (PBMCs), taken when the disease was refractory, from a patient treated with antithyroid drugs. This clonotype was sampled from a female donor with Graves disease.

As DNA, the CDR3 is TGTGCCAGCAGCTCAGGGGGGGTATCAGCTTTCTTT. This translates into CASSSGGVSAFF. The chain recombines TRBV7-9 with TRBJ1-1, with 7 bases fitting TRBD1. V was clipped by 4 bases and J by 10 bases; unmatched bases: 6. The V gene's germline CDR1 is SEHNR and CDR2 FQNEAQ (reference sequence). The CDR3 has 12 amino acids.